These 29 T cell receptor beta chains were all obtained from the same sample, sequenced in a study of cytomegalovirus exposure and HLA in healthy donors. PCR primers comprised 60 Vbeta and 13 Jbeta primers. The protocol was immunoSEQ multiplex PCR, while the TCRdb copy is restricted to in-frame clones and leaves out a portion. The table includes about 76,000 clones, more than 60% detected once. Specimen: PBMCs. These receptors all come from a male donor in good health and CMV-seropositive.

In DNA form, the CDR3 reads TGTGCCAGCAGCTCCGGACTAGCTATCACAGATACGCAGTATTTT. It translates to CASSSGLAITDTQYF. The chain employs TRBV7-2 and TRBJ2-3; 8 bases are a match to TRBD2. The CDR3 spans 15 residues. CDR1 and CDR2 from the germline V gene are SGHTA and FQGNSA. Losses at the gene ends were 4 bases for V and 2 bases for J; bases not matched to a gene: 5.

The chain is built from TRBV6-5 and TRBJ2-7, with D unresolved. Germline values: CDR1 MNHEY, CDR2 SVGAGI. Trimming took 8 bases from V and 5 from J, leaving 16 bases between them. The CDR3 loop spans 13 amino acids. The chain's CDR3 is CASRMALVNEQYF. The DNA for the CDR3 is TGTGCCAGCCGTATGGCCCTAGTGAACGAGCAGTACTTC.

This clone has a handful of counts. The chain has TRBV18 and TRBJ2-7, with a possible D match to TRBD1 (5 bases). The CDR3 is 13 residues long. Trimming left V 5 bases short and J 5 bases short, with 13 bases between. Germline values: CDR1 KGHSH, CDR2 LQKENI. DNA for the CDR3: TGTGCCAGCTCATCGACCCAGGGAAACGAGCAGTACTTC. Amino acids: CASSSTQGNEQYF.

This clone was seen more than once but under ten times. The rearrangement uses TRBV30 and TRBJ2-4, with 7 bases fitting TRBD2. Looked up from germline, CDR1 is GTSNPN and CDR2 is SVGIG (reference sequence). The CDR3 has 14 amino acids. V was clipped by 5 bases and J by 0 bases; unmatched bases: 4. CDR3 sequence: CAWRDYIAKNIQYF. Here the CDR3 DNA reads TGTGCCTGGCGGGACTACATAGCCAAAAACATTCAGTACTTC.

The chain recombines TRBV5-1 with TRBJ2-7; 11 nucleotides agree with TRBD1. The CDR3 sequence is 14 residues long. The V gene end was trimmed by 4 bases and the J gene end by 5 bases; junction bases not matched to a gene: 5. Germline V gene sequence: CDR1 SGHRS, CDR2 YFSETQ. CDR3 DNA sequence: TGCGCCAGCAGCGGCGGGACAGGGGGGAACGAGCAGTACTTC. It codes for CASSGGTGGNEQYF.

V gene TRBV27 combines with J gene TRBJ1-5, with a tentative D call TRBD1 (5 bases). Trimming took off 2 bases at V and 6 bases at J, with 8 bases between the two ends. The CDR3 is 13 amino acids. Germline-derived CDR1 and CDR2 are MNHEY and SMNVEV (reference sequence). The CDR3 DNA reads TGTGCCAGCAGTTTAGGGGGGGTTCAGCCCCAGCATTTT. Encoded protein: CASSLGGVQPQHF.

This clone showed up just a few times. The chain uses TRBV7-6 and TRBJ2-7; possibly TRBD1 for D (7 bases). The CDR3 runs 15 residues. Germline lookup yields CDR1 SGHVS and CDR2 FNYEAQ. V lost 5 bases and J lost 5, with 19 bases in between. For the CDR3, the DNA is TGTGCCAGCAGCCTTCTGGGGGGACAGATCGACGAGCAGTACTTC. As protein: CASSLLGGQIDEQYF.

This chain connects TRBV28 to TRBJ1-6, with 7 bases aligning to TRBD1. The CDR3 covers 15 residues. Germline values: CDR1 MDHEN, CDR2 SYDVKM. J lost 7 bases, V lost 5 bases, and 8 bases had no gene match. This chain's CDR3 is CASSLPGQRNSPLHF. The CDR3 region has the DNA TGTGCCAGCAGTCTACCGGGACAGCGAAATTCACCCCTCCACTTT. Complete variable domain (other parts from reference TRBV28 and TRBJ1-6): DVKVTQSSRYLVKRTGEKVFLECVQDMDHENMFWYRQDPGLGLRLIYFSYDVKMKEKGDIPEGYSVSREKKERFSLILESASTNQTSMYLCASSLPGQRNSPLHFGNGTRLTVT.

This chain uses TRBV9 with TRBJ1-6, with no clear D. Trimming left V 3 bases short and J 10 bases short, with 11 bases between. The CDR3 totals 13 residues. Looked up from germline, CDR1 is SGDLS and CDR2 is YYNGEE. The DNA for the CDR3 is TGTGCCAGCAGCGCCCGAGCCCACTCACCCCTCCACTTT. Its translation is CASSARAHSPLHF. Supplemented by reference TRBV9 and TRBJ1-6, the full variable domain reads DSGVTQTPKHLITATGQRVTLRCSPRSGDLSVYWYQQSLDQGLQFLIQYYNGEERAKGNILERFSAQQFPDLHSELNLSSLELGDSALYFCASSARAHSPLHFGNGTRLTVT.

The chain carries TRBV9 and TRBJ2-1, with unresolved D. The V and J ends lost 0 bases and 4 bases respectively, with 8 bases between them. Germline V gene data show CDR1 as SGDLS and CDR2 as YYNGEE. CDR3 length: 14 residues. CDR3 in amino acids: CASSVDSGYNEQFF. The CDR3 DNA sequence: TGTGCCAGCAGCGTAGATTCCGGGTACAATGAGCAGTTCTTC.

This chain joins TRBV7-8 and TRBJ2-7; 14 bases are shared with TRBD2. Germline V gene lookup returns CDR1 SGHVS and CDR2 FQNEAQ. The V gene end was trimmed by 4 bases and the J gene end by 1 base; junction bases not matched to a gene: 3. This CDR3 has 16 residues. CDR3 bases: TGTGCCAGCAGCTACGGGACTAGCGGGAGTTCCTACGAGCAGTACTTC. This gives the protein CASSYGTSGSSYEQYF.

The chain recombines TRBV7-3 with TRBJ2-1; 10 nucleotides match TRBD2. This CDR3 has 16 residues. Trimming removed 5 bases from V and 7 bases from J; junction bases left unmatched: 11. Germline V gives CDR1 SGHTA, CDR2 FQGTGA. The CDR3 DNA reads as TGTGCCAGCAGCCCATGGACTAGCGGCAAACCAAATGAGCAGTTCTTC. Translated: CASSPWTSGKPNEQFF.

CDR3 coding DNA: TGTGCCAGCAGCCGCCCGGGGGACGAGCAGTACTTC. Protein product: CASSRPGDEQYF. The chain carries TRBV6-5 and TRBJ2-7; weak D call: TRBD2 (6 bases). The germline V and J ends were trimmed by 6 bases and 5 bases, with 11 bases remaining between them. CDR3 length: 12 amino acids. Germline lookup yields CDR1 MNHEY and CDR2 SVGAGI.

The chain carries TRBV9 and TRBJ2-1; the match to TRBD1 covers 11 bases. Per the germline V gene, CDR1 is SGDLS and CDR2 is YYNGEE. Unmatched junction bases numbered 4, after V lost 2 bases and J lost 6 bases. This CDR3 has 15 amino acids. The CDR3: CASSVGQGVGNEQFF. CDR3 coding DNA: TGTGCCAGCAGCGTGGGACAGGGGGTCGGCAATGAGCAGTTCTTC.

The rearrangement links TRBV19 to TRBJ2-2; no definite D call. This CDR3 has 13 amino acids. CDR1 and CDR2 from the germline V gene are LNHDA and SQIVND (reference sequence). Trimming cost V 3 bases and J 4 bases, with 6 bases left between them. CDR3 DNA sequence: TGTGCCAGTAGTATTGTCATCACCGGGGAGCTGTTTTTT. It codes for CASSIVITGELFF.

This clone has only a few counts. The CDR3 spells CASSLTSGGVGYEQYF. CDR3 DNA sequence: TGTGCCAGCAGTTTGACTAGCGGGGGAGTAGGGTACGAGCAGTACTTC. This chain connects TRBV28 to TRBJ2-5; 12 bases agree with TRBD2. The J call may be in error: the DNA end matches TRBJ2-7 better. Looked up from germline, CDR1 is MDHEN and CDR2 is SYDVKM. The CDR3 has 16 amino acids.

V usage is TRBV15 and J usage is TRBJ2-7; the match to TRBD2 covers 7 bases. Germline V gene lookup returns CDR1 LNHNV and CDR2 YYDKDF (reference sequence). The length of the CDR3 is 16 residues. V was pared by 0 bases and J by 7 bases, with 12 bases of the junction left unmatched. The CDR3 is CATSRDLVRERREQYF. CDR3 coding DNA: TGTGCCACCAGCAGAGATCTGGTGCGGGAGAGGCGAGAGCAGTACTTC.

In its sample, this clone was seen a few times. This rearrangement joins TRBV7-9 to TRBJ2-3; perhaps TRBD2 as D (6 bases). The CDR3 runs 16 residues. V was pared by 2 bases and J by 1 base, with 13 bases between. Germline loops: CDR1 SEHNR, CDR2 FQNEAQ (reference sequence). This CDR3 reads CASSLPFREGTDTQYF. CDR3 coding DNA: TGTGCCAGCAGCTTACCTTTCAGGGAGGGCACAGATACGCAGTATTTT.

The J gene is TRBJ1-5, the V gene TRBV6-5; 8 nucleotides match TRBD1. CDR1 is MNHEY and CDR2 is SVGAGI in the germline V gene. The J segment lost 5 bases and the V segment lost 5 bases, leaving 5 bases of the junction unmatched. The CDR3 is made up of 14 amino acids. The CDR3 nucleotides are TGTGCCAGCAGTCGACAGGGGAGCTATCAGCCCCAGCATTTT. Translated: CASSRQGSYQPQHF.

The chain recombines TRBV11-2 with TRBJ1-4; TRBD1 matches at 7 bases. Losses at the gene ends were 5 bases for V and 2 bases for J; bases not matched to a gene: 5. Germline CDR1 and CDR2: SGHAT and FQNNGV. The CDR3 is 15 residues long. The CDR3, as DNA: TGTGCCAGCAGCAAGACAGGGAACACTAATGAAAAACTGTTTTTT. It specifies CASSKTGNTNEKLFF.

The chain employs TRBV30 and TRBJ2-1; 7 nucleotides agree with TRBD2. Germline V CDR1 and CDR2: GTSNPN, SVGIG (reference sequence). V shed 1 base, J shed 13 bases, and the junction held 4 bases outside the gene matches. The CDR3 consists of 11 residues. CDR3 nucleotides: TGTGCCTGGAGTGACAGACTAGCTCAGTTCTTC. As protein: CAWSDRLAQFF.

The chain carries TRBV6-5 and TRBJ1-5; D remains unclear. CDR3 size: 13 residues. Germline V gene sequence: CDR1 MNHEY, CDR2 SVGAGI. Deletions cut 6 bases from V and 0 bases from J, with 6 bases between. As DNA, the CDR3 is TGTGCCAGCAGACTCACTAGCAATCAGCCCCAGCATTTT. It codes for CASRLTSNQPQHF.

A single count supports this clone. This chain uses TRBV5-8 with TRBJ2-7; maybe TRBD1 (6 bases). The germline V gene encodes CDR1 SGHTS and CDR2 YDEGEE. Trimming took 2 bases from V and 3 from J, leaving 12 bases between them. The CDR3 totals 14 residues. The CDR3 here is CASSFAGTSYEQYF. The CDR3 nucleotides are TGTGCCAGCAGCTTCGCCGGGACAAGCTACGAGCAGTACTTC.

This chain uses TRBV12-2 with TRBJ2-2; TRBD2 reflects the table's D call only, with no check against the DNA. TRBV12-2 represents a pseudogene. The CDR3 spans 18 residues. CDR3 amino acids: CASRYRTSGRPNTGELFF. For the CDR3, the DNA is TGTGCAAGTCGCTATAGGACAAGCGGGAGGCCCAACACCGGGGAGCTGTTTTTT.

The V gene is TRBV6-6, the J gene TRBJ1-6; TRBD1 matches 9 bases. The CDR3 spans 14 residues. The V gene end was trimmed by 7 bases and the J gene end by 8 bases; junction bases not matched to a gene: 6. Germline CDR1 is MNHNY and CDR2 is SVGAGI (reference sequence). The CDR3 sequence is CASTPGQGYSPLHF. For the CDR3, the DNA is TGTGCCAGCACCCCGGGACAGGGATATTCACCCCTCCACTTT.

The sample holds one count of this clone. J is TRBJ2-3 and V is TRBV29-1; 9 nucleotides line up with TRBD1. V lost 5 bases to trimming and J lost 14 bases; unmatched junction nucleotides: 8. The CDR3 runs to 11 residues. Germline loops: CDR1 SQVTM, CDR2 ANQGSEA. In DNA, the CDR3 is TGCAGCGTTCACGGGACAGGGTTTGCGTATTTT. Translated: CSVHGTGFAYF.

This clone was seen a single time. The rearrangement uses TRBV4-1 and TRBJ1-3; 9 nucleotides match TRBD1. The CDR3 runs 17 residues. Trimming cost V 0 bases and J 2 bases; bases outside gene matches: 5. The germline gives CDR1 MGHRA, CDR2 YSYEKL. CDR3 in amino acids: CASSQDGTGGTGNTIYF. The CDR3 region has the DNA TGCGCCAGCAGCCAAGATGGAACAGGGGGCACTGGAAACACCATATATTTT.

This rearrangement joins TRBV6-5 to TRBJ1-1; weak D call: TRBD1 (5 bases). Germline CDR1 is MNHEY and CDR2 is SVGAGI. V lost 4 bases and J lost 3, with 6 bases in between. The CDR3 is 12 amino acids. CDR3 DNA sequence: TGTGCCAGCAGTTCAGGGTACACTGAAGCTTTCTTT. Its translation is CASSSGYTEAFF.

The genes are TRBV6-5 and TRBJ1-1; D is perhaps TRBD1 (6 bases). V was pared by 6 bases and J by 0 bases, with 8 bases between. Germline V gives CDR1 MNHEY, CDR2 SVGAGI. This CDR3 is 13 amino acids long. The DNA for the CDR3 is TGTGCCAGCAGACAGGGTGTGAACACTGAAGCTTTCTTT. Its protein product is CASRQGVNTEAFF.